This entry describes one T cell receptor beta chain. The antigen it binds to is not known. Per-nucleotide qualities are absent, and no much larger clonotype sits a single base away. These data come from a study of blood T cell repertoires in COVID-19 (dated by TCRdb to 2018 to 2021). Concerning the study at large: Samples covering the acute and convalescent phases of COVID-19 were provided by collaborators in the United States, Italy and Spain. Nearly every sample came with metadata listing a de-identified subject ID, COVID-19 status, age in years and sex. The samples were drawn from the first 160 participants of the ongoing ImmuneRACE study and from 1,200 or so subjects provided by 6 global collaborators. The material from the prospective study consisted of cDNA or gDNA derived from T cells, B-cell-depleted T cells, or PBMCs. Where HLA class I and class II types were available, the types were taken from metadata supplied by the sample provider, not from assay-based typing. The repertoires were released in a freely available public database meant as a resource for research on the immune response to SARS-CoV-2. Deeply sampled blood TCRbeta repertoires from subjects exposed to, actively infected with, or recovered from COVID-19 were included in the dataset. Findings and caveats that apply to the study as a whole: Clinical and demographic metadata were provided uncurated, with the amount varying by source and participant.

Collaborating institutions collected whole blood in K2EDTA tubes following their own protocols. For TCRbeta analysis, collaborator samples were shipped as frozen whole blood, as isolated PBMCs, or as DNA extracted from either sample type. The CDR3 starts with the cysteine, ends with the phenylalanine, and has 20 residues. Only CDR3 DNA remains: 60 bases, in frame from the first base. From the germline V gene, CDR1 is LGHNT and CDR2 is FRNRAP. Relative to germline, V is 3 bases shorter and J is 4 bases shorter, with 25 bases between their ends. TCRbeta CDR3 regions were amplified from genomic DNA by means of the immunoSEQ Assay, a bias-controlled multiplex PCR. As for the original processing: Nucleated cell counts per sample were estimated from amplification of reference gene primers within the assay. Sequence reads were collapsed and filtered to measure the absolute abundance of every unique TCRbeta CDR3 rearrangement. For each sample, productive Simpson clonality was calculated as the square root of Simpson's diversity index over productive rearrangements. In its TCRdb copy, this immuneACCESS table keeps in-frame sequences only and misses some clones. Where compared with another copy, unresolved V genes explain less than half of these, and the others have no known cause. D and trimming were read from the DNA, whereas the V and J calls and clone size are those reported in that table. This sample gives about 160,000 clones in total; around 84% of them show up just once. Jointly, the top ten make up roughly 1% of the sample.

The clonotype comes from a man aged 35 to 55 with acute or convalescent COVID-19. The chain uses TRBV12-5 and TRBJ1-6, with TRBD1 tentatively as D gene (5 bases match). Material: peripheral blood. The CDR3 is CASGFIPQGTLPIYNSPLHF. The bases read TGTGCTAGTGGTTTTATTCCTCAGGGAACTCTACCCATTTATAATTCACCCCTCCACTTT. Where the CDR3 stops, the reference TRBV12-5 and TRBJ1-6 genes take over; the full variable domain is DARVTQTPRHKVTEMGQEVTMRCQPILGHNTVFWYRQTMMQGLELLAYFRNRAPLDDSGMPKDRFSAEMPDATLATLKIQPSEPRDSAVYFCASGFIPQGTLPIYNSPLHFGNGTRLTVT.